This TCR beta chain was retrieved from a study of PD-L1 blockade in urothelial cancer. CDR3 size: 14 residues. Germline CDR1 MNHNS, CDR2 SASEGT. Trimming took 6 bases from V and 5 from J, leaving 14 bases between them. TCRdb keeps only in-frame clones here, not all; method: immunoSEQ multiplex PCR. The sample comprises approximately 46,000 clones, 81% of which are singletons, and 2.5% to 3% rests with the top ten. Sequencing used PBMCs, obtained around atezolizumab (anti-PD-L1) treatment. This chain links TRBV6-1 with TRBJ1-3; D perhaps matches TRBD1 (5 bases). The TCR sequence derives from a man aged 70-80 years with urothelial cancer. CDR3 nucleotides: TGTGCCAGCAGCCCCTCGGCAGGGAGAAACACCATATATTTT. Its translation is CASSPSAGRNTIYF.